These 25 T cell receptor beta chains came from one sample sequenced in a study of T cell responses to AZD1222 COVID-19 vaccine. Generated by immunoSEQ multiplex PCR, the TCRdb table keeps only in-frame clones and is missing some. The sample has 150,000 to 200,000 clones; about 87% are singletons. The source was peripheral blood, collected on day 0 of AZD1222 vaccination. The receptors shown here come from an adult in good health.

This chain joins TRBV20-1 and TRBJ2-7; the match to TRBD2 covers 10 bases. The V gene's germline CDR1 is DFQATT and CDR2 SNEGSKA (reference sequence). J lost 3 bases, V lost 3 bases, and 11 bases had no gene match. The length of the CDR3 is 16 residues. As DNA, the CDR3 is TGCAGTGCTAGTAGGGGTCGGACTAGCGGCCGCTACGAGCAGTACTTC. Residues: CSASRGRTSGRYEQYF.

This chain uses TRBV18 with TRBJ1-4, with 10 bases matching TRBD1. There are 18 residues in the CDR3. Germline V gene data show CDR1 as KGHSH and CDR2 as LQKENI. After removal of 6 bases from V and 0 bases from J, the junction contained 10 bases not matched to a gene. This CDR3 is CASSRTRQGATTNEKLFF. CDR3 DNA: TGTGCCAGCTCCCGAACTAGACAGGGGGCCACAACTAATGAAAAACTGTTTTTT.

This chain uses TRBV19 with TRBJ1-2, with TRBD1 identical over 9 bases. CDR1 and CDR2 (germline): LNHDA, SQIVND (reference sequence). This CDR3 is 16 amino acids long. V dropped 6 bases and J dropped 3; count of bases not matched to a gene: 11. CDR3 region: CASRIPRTGGDYGYTF. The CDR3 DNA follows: TGTGCCAGTAGAATACCTAGAACAGGGGGCGACTATGGCTACACCTTC.

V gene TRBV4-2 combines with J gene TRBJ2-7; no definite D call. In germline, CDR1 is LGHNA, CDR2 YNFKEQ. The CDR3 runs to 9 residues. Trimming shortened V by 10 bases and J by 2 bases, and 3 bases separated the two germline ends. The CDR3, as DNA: TGTGCCACGACCTACGAGCAGTACTTC. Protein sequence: CATTYEQYF.

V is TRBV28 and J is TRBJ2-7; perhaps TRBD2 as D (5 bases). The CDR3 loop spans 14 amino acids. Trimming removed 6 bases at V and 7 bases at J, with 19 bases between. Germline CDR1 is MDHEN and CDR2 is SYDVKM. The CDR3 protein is CASRITSDSREQYF. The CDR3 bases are TGTGCCAGCAGAATTACCTCGGACTCCAGGGAGCAGTACTTC.

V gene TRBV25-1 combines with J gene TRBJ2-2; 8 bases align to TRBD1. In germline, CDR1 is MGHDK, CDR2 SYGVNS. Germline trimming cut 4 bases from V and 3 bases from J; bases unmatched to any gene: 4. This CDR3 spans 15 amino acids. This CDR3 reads CASSADRADTGELFF. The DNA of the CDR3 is TGTGCCAGCAGTGCGGACAGGGCGGACACCGGGGAGCTGTTTTTT.

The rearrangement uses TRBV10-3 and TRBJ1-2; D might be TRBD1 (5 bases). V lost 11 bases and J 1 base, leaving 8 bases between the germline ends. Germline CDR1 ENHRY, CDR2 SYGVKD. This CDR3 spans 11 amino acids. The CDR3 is CASGLNYGYTF. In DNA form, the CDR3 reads TGTGCCTCAGGGCTTAACTATGGCTACACCTTC.

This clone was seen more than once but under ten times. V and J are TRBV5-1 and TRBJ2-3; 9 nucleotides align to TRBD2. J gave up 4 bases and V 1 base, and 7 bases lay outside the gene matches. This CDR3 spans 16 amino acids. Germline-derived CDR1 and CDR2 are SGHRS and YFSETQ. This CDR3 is CASSLRGSGSPDTQYF. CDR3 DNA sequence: TGCGCCAGCAGCTTGCGGGGTAGCGGGAGCCCAGATACGCAGTATTTT.

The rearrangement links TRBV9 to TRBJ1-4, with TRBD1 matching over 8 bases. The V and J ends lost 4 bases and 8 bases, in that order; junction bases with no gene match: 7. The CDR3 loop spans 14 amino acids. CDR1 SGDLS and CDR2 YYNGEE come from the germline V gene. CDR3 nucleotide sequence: TGTGCCAGCAGCCCCAGGGGGCAGAGAGAAAAACTGTTTTTT. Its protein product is CASSPRGQREKLFF.

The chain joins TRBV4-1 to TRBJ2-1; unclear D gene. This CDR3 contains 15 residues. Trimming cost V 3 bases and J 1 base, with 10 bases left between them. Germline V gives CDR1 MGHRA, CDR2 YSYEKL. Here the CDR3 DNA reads TGCGCCAGCAGCCAGAACAGTGTGTCCTACAATGAGCAGTTCTTC. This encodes CASSQNSVSYNEQFF.

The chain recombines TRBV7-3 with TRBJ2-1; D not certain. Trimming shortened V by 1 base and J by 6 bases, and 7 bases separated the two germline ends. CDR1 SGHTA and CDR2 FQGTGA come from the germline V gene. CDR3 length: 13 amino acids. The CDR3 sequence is CASSLSPPNEQFF. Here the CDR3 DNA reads TGTGCCAGCAGCTTAAGTCCCCCCAATGAGCAGTTCTTC.

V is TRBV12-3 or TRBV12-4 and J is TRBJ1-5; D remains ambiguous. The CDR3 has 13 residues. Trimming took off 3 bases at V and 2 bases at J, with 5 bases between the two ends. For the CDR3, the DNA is TGTGCCAGCAGTTTCGGGGGCAATCAGCCCCAGCATTTT. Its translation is CASSFGGNQPQHF.

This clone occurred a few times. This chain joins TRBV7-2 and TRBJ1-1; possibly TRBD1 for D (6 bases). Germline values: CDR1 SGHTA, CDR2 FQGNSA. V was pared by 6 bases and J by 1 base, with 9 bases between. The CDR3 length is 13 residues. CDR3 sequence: CASRSGQNTEAFF. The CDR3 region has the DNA TGTGCCAGCAGATCGGGACAGAACACTGAAGCTTTCTTT.

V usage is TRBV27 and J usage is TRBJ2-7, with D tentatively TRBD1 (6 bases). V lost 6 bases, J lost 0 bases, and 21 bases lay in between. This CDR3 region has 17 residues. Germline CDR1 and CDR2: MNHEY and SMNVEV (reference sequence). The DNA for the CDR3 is TGTGCCAGCAGCACCCTGTCGACAGGCCTTGGCTCCTACGAGCAGTACTTC. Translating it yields CASSTLSTGLGSYEQYF.

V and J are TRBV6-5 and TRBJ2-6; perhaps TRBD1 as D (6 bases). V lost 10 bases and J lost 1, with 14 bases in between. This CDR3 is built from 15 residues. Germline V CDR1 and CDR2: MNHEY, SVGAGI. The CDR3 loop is CATGQLTSGANVLTF. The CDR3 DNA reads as TGTGCCACCGGACAGTTGACGTCTGGGGCCAACGTCCTGACTTTC.

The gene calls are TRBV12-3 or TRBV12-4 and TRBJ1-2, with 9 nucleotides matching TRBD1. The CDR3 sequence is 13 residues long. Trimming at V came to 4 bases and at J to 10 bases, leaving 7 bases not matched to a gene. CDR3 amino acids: CASSYGGQGDYTF. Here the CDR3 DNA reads TGTGCCAGCAGTTACGGGGGACAGGGAGACTACACCTTC.

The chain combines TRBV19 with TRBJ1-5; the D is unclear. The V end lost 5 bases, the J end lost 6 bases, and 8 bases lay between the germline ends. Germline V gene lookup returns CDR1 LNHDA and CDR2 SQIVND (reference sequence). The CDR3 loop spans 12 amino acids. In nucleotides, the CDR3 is TGTGCCAGTAGTCAGAGTACTCAGCCCCAGCATTTT. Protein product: CASSQSTQPQHF.

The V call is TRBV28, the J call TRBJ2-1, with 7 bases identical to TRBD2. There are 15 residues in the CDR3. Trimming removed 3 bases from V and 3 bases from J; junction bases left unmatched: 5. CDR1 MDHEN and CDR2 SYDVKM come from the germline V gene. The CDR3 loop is CASSFRLADYNEQFF. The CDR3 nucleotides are TGTGCCAGCAGTTTTCGGCTAGCGGACTACAATGAGCAGTTCTTC.

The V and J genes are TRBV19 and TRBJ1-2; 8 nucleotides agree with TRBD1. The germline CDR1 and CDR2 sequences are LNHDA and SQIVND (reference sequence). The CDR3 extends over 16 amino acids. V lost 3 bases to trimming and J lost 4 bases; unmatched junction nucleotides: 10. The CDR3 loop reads CASSIGAGGRPYGYTF. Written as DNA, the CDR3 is TGTGCCAGTAGTATTGGAGCAGGGGGCCGGCCCTATGGCTACACCTTC.

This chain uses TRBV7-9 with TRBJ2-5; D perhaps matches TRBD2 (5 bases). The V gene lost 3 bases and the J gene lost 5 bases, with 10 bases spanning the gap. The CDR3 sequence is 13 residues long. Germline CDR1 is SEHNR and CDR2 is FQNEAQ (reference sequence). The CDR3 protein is CASSLYGEETQYF. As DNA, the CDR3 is TGTGCCAGCAGCTTGTATGGGGAGGAGACCCAGTACTTC.

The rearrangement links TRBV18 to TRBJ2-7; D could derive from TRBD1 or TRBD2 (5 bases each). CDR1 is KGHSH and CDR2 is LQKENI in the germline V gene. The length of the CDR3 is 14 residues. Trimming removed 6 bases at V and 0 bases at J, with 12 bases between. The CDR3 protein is CASSGASSSYEQYF. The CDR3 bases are TGTGCCAGCTCCGGGGCATCCAGCTCCTACGAGCAGTACTTC.

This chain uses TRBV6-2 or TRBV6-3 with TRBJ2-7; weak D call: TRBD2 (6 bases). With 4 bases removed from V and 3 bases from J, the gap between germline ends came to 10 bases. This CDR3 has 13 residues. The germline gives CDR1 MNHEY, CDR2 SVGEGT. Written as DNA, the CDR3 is TGTGCCAGCAGTTGGGGGGTCAACTACGAGCAGTACTTC. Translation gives CASSWGVNYEQYF.

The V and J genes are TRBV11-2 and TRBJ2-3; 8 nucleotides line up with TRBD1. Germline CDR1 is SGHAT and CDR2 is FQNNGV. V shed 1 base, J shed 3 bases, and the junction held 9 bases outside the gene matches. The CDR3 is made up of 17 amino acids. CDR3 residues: CASSLAPGQGATDTQYF. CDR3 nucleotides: TGTGCCAGCAGCTTAGCCCCCGGACAGGGCGCGACAGATACGCAGTATTTT.

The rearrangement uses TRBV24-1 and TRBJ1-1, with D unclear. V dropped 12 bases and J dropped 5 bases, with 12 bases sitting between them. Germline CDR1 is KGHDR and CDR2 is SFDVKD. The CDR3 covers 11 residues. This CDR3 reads CASSRGTEAFF. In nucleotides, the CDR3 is TGTGCCTCCTCCCGTGGGACTGAAGCTTTCTTT.

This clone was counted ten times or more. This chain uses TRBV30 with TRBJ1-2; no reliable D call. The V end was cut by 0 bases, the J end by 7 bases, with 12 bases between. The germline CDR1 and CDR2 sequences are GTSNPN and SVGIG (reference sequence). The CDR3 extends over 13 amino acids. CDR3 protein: CAWSVLEGGGYTF. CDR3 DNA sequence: TGTGCCTGGAGTGTACTTGAAGGCGGTGGCTACACCTTC.